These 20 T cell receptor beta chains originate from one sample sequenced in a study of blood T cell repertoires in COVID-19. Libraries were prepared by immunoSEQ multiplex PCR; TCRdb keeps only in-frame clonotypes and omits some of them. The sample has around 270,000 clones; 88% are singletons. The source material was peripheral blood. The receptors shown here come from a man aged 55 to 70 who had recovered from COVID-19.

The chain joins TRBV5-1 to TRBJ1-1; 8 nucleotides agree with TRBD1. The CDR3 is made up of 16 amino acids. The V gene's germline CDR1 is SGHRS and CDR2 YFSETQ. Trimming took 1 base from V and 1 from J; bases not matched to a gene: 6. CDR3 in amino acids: CASSLYPGGSNTEAFF. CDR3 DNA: TGCGCCAGCAGCTTGTACCCAGGGGGCTCGAACACTGAAGCTTTCTTT.

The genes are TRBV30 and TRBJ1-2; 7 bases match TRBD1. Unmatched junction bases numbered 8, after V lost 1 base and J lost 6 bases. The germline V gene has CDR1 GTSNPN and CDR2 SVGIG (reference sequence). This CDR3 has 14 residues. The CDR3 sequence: CAWSGAGGFDGYTF. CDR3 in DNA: TGTGCCTGGAGTGGGGCAGGGGGATTCGATGGCTACACCTTC.

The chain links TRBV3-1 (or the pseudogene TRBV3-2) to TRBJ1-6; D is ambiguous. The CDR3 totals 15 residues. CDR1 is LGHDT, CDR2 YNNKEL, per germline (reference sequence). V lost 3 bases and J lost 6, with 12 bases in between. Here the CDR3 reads CASSQEGLGNSPLHF. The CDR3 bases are TGTGCCAGCAGCCAGGAGGGTTTAGGTAATTCACCCCTCCACTTT.

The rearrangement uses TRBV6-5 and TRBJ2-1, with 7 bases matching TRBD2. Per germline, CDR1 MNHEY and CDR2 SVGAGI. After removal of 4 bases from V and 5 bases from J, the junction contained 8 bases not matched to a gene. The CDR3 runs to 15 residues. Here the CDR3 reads CASSSTSRGDNEQFF. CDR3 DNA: TGTGCCAGCAGTTCAACTAGCCGGGGGGACAATGAGCAGTTCTTC.

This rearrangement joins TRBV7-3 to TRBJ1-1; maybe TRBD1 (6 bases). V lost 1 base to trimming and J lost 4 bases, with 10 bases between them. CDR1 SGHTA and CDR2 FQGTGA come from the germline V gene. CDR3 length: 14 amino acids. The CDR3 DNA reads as TGTGCCAGCAGCTTAAACCACAGGGTCACTGAAGCTTTCTTT. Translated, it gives CASSLNHRVTEAFF.

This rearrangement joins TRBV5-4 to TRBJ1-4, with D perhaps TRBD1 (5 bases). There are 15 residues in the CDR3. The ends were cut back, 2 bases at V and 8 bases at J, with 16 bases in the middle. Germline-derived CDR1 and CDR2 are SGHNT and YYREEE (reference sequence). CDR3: CASSFGGRTSEKLFF. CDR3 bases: TGTGCCAGCAGCTTCGGGGGACGGACTTCGGAAAAACTGTTTTTT.

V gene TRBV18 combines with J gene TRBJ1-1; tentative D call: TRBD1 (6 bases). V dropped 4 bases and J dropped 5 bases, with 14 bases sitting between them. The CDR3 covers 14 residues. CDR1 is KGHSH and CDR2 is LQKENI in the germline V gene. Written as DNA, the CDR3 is TGTGCCAGCTCACTAACAGGGACCGGGACTGAAGCTTTCTTT. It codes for CASSLTGTGTEAFF.

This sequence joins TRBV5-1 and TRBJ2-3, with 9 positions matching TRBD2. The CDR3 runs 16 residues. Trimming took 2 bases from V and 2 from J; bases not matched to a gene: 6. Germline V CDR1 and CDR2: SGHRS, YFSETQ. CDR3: CASSFLAGSYTDTQYF. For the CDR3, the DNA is TGCGCCAGCAGCTTCCTAGCGGGGAGCTACACAGATACGCAGTATTTT.

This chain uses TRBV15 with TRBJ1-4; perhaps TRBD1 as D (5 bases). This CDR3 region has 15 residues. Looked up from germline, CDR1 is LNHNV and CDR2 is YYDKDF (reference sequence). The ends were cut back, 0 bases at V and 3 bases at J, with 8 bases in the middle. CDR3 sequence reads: CATSRDGGSNEKLFF. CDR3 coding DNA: TGTGCCACCAGCAGAGATGGGGGGTCTAATGAAAAACTGTTTTTT.

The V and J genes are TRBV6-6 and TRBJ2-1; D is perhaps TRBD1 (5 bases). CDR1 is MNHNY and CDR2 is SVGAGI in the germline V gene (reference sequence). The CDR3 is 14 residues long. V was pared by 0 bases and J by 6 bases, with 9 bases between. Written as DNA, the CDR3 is TGTGCCAGCAGTTACTCACAGGAGCTCAATGAGCAGTTCTTC. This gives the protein CASSYSQELNEQFF.

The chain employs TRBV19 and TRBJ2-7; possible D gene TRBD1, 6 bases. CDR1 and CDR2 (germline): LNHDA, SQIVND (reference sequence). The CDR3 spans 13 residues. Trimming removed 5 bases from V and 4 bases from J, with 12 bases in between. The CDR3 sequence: CASSLTGFYEQYF. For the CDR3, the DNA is TGTGCCAGTAGTTTAACAGGGTTTTACGAGCAGTACTTC. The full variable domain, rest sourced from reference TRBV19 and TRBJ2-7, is DGGITQSPKYLFRKEGQNVTLSCEQNLNHDAMYWYRQDPGQGLRLIYYSQIVNDFQKGDIAEGYSVSREKKESFPLTVTSAQKNPTAFYLCASSLTGFYEQYFGPGTRLTVT.

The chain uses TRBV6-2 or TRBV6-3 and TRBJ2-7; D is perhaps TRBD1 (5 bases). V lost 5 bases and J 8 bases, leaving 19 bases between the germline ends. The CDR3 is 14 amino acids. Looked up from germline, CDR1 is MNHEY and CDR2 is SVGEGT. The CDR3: CASSRERGSVQQYF. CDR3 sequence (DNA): TGTGCCAGCAGTCGCGAAAGGGGATCTGTCCAGCAGTACTTC.

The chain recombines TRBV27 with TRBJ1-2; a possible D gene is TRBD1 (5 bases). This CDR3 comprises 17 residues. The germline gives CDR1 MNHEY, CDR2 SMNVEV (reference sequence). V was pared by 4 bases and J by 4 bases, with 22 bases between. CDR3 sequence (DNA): TGTGCCAGCAGTTCTACCCACCGGGGGACCCGGGGCTATGGCTACACCTTC. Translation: CASSSTHRGTRGYGYTF.

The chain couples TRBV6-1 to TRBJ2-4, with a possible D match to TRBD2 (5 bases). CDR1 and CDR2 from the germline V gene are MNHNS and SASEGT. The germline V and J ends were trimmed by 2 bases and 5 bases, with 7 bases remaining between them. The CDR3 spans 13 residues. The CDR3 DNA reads TGTGCCAGCAGTGAACTGAGGGAAAACATTCAGTACTTC. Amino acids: CASSELRENIQYF.

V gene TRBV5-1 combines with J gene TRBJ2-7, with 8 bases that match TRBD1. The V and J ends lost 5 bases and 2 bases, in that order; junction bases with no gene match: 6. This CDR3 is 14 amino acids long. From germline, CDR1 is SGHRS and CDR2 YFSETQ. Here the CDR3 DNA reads TGCGCCAGCAGAACTGGACAGGGTCCCTACGAGCAGTACTTC. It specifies CASRTGQGPYEQYF.

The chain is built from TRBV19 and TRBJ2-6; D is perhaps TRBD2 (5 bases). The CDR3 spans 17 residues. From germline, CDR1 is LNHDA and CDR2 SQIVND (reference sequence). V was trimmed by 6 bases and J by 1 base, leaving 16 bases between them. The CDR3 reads CASSRIGVSSGANVLTF. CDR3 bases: TGTGCCAGTAGCCGGATCGGGGTCAGTTCTGGGGCCAACGTCCTGACTTTC.

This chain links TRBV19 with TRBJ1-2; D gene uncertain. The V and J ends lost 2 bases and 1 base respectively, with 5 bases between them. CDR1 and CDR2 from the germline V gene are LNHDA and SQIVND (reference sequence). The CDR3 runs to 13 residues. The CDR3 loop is CASSITSNYGYTF. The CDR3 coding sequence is TGTGCCAGTAGTATAACCAGTAACTATGGCTACACCTTC.

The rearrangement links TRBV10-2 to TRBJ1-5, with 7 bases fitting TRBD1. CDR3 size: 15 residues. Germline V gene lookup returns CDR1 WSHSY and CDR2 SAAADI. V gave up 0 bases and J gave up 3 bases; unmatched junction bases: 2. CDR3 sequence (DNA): TGCGCCAGCAGTGAGTCGGGGACAGTCAATCAGCCCCAGCATTTT. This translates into CASSESGTVNQPQHF.

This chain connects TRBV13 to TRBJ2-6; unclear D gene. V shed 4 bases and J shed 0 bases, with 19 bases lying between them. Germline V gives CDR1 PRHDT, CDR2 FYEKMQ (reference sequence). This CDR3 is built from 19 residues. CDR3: CASSSSRRNPRSGANVLTF. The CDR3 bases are TGTGCCAGCAGCTCCTCACGTCGAAATCCGCGCTCTGGGGCCAACGTCCTGACTTTC.

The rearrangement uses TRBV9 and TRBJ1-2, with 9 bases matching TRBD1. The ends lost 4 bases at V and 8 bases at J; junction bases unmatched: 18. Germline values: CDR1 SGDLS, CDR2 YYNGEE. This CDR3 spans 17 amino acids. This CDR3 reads CASSSRDRETQGSGYTF. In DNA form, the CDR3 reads TGTGCCAGCAGCTCCCGGGACAGGGAAACCCAGGGCAGCGGCTACACCTTC.